Included here is one T cell receptor beta chain sequence, with context. This sample is part of a study of blood T cell repertoires in COVID-19. In the study overall: Spain, Italy and the United States supplied samples that represented acute and convalescent COVID-19. Sources were T cells, B-cell-depleted T cells, or PBMCs; the material itself was cDNA or gDNA.

Everyone who took part was roughly 18 to 89 years old, and they came from roughly 25 US areas. Participant-given clinical history determined each cohort assignment. Assay used: immunoSEQ multiplex PCR; TCRdb lists only in-frame clones, some missing. The sample has 110,000 to 150,000 clones, around 86% seen once; the top ten hold 4.3%. V shed 4 bases and J 4 bases; nucleotides not matched to a gene: 11. The CDR3 spans 16 residues. The germline CDR1 and CDR2 sequences are SEHNR and FQNEAQ (reference sequence). The sequenced material came from PBMCs or T cells enriched from blood (not recorded which). The TCR sequence derives from a man in his fifties or sixties who had recovered from COVID-19. The gene calls are TRBV7-9 and TRBJ1-2; 8 nucleotides line up with TRBD1. The CDR3 protein is CASSSPRQGAAYGYTF. The CDR3 bases are TGTGCCAGCAGCTCGCCCCGCCAGGGGGCGGCCTATGGCTACACCTTC.